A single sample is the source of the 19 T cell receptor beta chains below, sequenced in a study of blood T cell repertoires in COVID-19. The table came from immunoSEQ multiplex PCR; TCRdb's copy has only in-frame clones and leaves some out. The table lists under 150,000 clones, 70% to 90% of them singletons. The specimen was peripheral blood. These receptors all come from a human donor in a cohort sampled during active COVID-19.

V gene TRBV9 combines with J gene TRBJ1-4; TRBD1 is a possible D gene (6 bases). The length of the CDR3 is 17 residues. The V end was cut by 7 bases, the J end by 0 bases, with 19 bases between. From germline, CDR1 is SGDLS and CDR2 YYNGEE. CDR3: CASAKGQGPATNEKLFF. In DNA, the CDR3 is TGTGCCAGCGCCAAAGGCCAGGGGCCTGCAACTAATGAAAAACTGTTTTTT.

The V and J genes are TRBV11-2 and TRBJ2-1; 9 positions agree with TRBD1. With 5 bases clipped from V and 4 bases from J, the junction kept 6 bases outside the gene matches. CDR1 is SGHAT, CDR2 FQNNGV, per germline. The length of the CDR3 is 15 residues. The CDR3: CASSPGGTGYNEQFF. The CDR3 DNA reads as TGTGCCAGCAGCCCAGGCGGGACAGGGTACAATGAGCAGTTCTTC.

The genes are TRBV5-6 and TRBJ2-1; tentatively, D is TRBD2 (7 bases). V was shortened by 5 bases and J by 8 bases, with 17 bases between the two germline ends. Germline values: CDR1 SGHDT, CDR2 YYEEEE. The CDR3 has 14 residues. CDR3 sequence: CASRWGGLGDEQFF. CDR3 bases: TGTGCCAGCAGATGGGGGGGGCTCGGCGATGAGCAGTTCTTC.

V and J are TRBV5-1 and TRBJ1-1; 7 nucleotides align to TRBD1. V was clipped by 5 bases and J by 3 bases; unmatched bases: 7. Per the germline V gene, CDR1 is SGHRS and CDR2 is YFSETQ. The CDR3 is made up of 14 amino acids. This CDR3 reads CASSWDSRYTEAFF. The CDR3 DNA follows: TGCGCCAGCAGTTGGGACAGCCGTTACACTGAAGCTTTCTTT.

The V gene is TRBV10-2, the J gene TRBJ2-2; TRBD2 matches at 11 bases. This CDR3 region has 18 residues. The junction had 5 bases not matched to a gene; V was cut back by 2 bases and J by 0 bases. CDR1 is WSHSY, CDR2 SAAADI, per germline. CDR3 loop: CASSETGTSGANTGELFF. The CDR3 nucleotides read TGCGCCAGCAGTGAGACCGGGACTAGCGGAGCGAACACCGGGGAGCTGTTTTTT.

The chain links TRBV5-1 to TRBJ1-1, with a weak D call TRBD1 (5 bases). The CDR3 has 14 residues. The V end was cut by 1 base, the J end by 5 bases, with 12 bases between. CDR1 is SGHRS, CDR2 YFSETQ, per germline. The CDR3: CASSLNAGETEAFF. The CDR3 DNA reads TGCGCCAGCAGCTTGAATGCGGGGGAGACTGAAGCTTTCTTT.

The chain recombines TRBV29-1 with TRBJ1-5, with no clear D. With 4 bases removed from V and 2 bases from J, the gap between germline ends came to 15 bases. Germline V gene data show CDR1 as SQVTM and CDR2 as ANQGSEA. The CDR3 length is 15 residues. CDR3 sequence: CSVGGQDYGNQPQHF. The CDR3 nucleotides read TGCAGCGTTGGTGGGCAGGACTATGGCAATCAGCCCCAGCATTTT.

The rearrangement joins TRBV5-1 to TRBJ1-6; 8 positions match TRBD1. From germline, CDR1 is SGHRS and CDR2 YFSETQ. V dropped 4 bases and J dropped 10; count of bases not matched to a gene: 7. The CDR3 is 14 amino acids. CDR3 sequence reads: CASSIGQGWSPLHF. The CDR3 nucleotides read TGCGCCAGCAGCATCGGACAGGGTTGGTCACCCCTCCACTTT.

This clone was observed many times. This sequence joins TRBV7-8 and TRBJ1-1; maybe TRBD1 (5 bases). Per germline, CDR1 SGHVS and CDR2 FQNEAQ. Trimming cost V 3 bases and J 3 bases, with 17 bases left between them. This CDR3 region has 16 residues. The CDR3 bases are TGTGCCAGCAGCTTCTTAGGAGGGGCTAGGGACACTGAAGCTTTCTTT. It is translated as CASSFLGGARDTEAFF.

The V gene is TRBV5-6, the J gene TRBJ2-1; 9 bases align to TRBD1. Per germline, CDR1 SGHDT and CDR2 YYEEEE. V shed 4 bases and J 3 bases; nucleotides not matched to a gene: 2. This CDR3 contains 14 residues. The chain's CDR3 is CASSTGQGYNEQFF. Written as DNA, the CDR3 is TGTGCCAGCAGCACGGGACAGGGCTACAATGAGCAGTTCTTC.

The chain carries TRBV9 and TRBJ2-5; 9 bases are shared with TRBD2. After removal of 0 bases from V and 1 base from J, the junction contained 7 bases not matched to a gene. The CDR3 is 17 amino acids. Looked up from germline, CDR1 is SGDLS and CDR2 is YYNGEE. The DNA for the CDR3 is TGTGCCAGCAGCGTAGCTCAAGCGGGGGGCTCCCAAGAGACCCAGTACTTC. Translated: CASSVAQAGGSQETQYF.

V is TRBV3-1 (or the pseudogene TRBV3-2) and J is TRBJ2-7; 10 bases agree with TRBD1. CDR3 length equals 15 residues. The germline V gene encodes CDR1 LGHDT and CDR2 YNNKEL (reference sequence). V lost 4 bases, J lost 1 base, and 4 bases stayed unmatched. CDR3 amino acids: CASSPGTGVSYEQYF. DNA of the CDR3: TGTGCCAGCAGCCCCGGGACAGGGGTATCCTACGAGCAGTACTTC.

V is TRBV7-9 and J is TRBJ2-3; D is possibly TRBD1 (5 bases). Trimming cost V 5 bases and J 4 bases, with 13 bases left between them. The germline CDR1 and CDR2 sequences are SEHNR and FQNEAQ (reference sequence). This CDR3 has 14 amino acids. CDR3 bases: TGTGCCAGCAGCACAGGCCAGCCTCCAGATACGCAGTATTTT. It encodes CASSTGQPPDTQYF.

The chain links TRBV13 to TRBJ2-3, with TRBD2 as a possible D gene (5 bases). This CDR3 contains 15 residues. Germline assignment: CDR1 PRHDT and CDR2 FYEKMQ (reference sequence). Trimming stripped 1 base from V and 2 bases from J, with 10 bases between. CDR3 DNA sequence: TGTGCCAGCAGCTTAGTGGGCGGGTCCACAGATACGCAGTATTTT. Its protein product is CASSLVGGSTDTQYF.

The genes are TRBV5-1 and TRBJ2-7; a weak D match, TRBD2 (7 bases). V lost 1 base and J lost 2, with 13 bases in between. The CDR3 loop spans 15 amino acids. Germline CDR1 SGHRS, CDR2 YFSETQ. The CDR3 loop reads CASSLKGGLTYEQYF. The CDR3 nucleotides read TGCGCCAGCAGCTTGAAGGGGGGGCTAACCTACGAGCAGTACTTC.

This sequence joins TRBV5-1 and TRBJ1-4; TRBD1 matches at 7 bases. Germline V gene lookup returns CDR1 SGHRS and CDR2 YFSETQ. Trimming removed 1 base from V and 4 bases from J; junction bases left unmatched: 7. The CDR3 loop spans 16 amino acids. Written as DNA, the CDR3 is TGCGCCAGCAGCTTGAGGGTAGGGGGCGGTAATGAAAAACTGTTTTTT. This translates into CASSLRVGGGNEKLFF.

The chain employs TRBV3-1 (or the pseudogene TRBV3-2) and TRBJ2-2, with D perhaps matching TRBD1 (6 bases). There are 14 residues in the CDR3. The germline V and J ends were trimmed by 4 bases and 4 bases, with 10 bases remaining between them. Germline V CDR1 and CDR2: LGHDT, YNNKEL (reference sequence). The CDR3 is CASSPDRSTGELFF. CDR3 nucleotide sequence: TGTGCCAGCAGCCCCGACAGGAGCACCGGGGAGCTGTTTTTT.

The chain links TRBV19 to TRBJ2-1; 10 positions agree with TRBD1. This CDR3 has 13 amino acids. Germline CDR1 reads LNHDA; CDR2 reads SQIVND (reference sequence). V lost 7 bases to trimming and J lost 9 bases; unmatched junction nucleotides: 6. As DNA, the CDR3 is TGTGCCAGTACGGGGACAGGGGTGGGTGAGCAGTTCTTC. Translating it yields CASTGTGVGEQFF. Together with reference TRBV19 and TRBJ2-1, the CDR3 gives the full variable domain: DGGITQSPKYLFRKEGQNVTLSCEQNLNHDAMYWYRQDPGQGLRLIYYSQIVNDFQKGDIAEGYSVSREKKESFPLTVTSAQKNPTAFYLCASTGTGVGEQFFGPGTRLTVL.

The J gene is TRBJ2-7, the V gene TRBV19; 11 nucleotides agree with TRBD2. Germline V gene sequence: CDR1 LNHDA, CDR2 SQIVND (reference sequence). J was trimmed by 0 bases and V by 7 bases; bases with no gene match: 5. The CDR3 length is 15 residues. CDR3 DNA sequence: TGTGCCAGTAAATCTAGCGGGGGGAGCTCCTACGAGCAGTACTTC. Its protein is CASKSSGGSSYEQYF.